The 19 T cell receptor beta chains listed next were all sequenced from one sample in a study of T cell clonality in common variable immunodeficiency. Profiled with immunoSEQ multiplex PCR; TCRdb holds only in-frame clones, not every one. The repertoire yields fewer than 75,000 clones, none seen only once; the top ten contain about 1.8%. The specimen was peripheral blood mononuclear cells. These receptors all come from a person aged 18 to 75 in good health.

This clone appeared many times. The DNA ends 3 residues before the CDR3 does, and the rest of the CDR3 is filled in from the germline J gene. This chain uses TRBV20-1 with TRBJ2-2, with 7 bases identical to TRBD2. Germline loops: CDR1 DFQATT, CDR2 SNEGSKA (reference sequence). The CDR3 runs 14 residues. After removal of 4 bases from V and 1 base from J, the junction contained 3 bases not matched to a gene. Incomplete CDR3 DNA: TGCAGTGCTACACTAGCGTTGAACACCGGGGAG. It codes for CSATLALNTGE. The CDR3 reads in full as CSATLALNTGELFF.

In its sample, this clone was seen many times. The observed sequence ends 3 residues before the CDR3 terminus, with the missing tail filled in from the germline J gene. V is TRBV5-1 and J is TRBJ2-2; weak D call: TRBD1 (5 bases). The CDR3 spans 15 residues. Trimming left V 0 bases short and J 2 bases short, with 8 bases between. Germline values: CDR1 SGHRS, CDR2 YFSETQ. The CDR3 sequence: CASSLDRLNTGELFF. Partial CDR3 DNA: TGCGCCAGCAGCTTGGACAGGCTTAACACCGGGGAG.

There are many counts of this clone. Read data end 3 residues before the CDR3 end; the end is taken from the germline J gene. The V and J genes are TRBV19 and TRBJ1-6; 8 bases map to TRBD1. The germline CDR1 and CDR2 sequences are LNHDA and SQIVND (reference sequence). V lost 6 bases, J lost 10 bases, and 8 bases stayed unmatched. This CDR3 contains 14 residues. The CDR3 bases that were read are TGTGCCAGTAGAACGACAGGGGCAGGCTCACCC. It translates to CASRTTGAGSP. The complete CDR3 reads CASRTTGAGSPLHF.

This clone was recorded at least ten times. The sequence runs out 3 residues before the end of the CDR3; the remainder is reconstructed from the germline J gene. The J gene is TRBJ1-5, the V gene TRBV19; 8 bases fit TRBD1. The germline V gene encodes CDR1 LNHDA and CDR2 SQIVND (reference sequence). CDR3 size: 14 residues. The junction had 6 bases not matched to a gene; V was cut back by 9 bases and J by 2 bases. The CDR3 DNA, read in part, is TGTGCCAGCGGGGCGACAGGGGGCAATCAGCCC. Its translation: CASGATGGNQP. In full, the CDR3 reads CASGATGGNQPQHF.

This clone was seen at least ten times. Read data end 3 residues before the CDR3 end; the end is taken from the germline J gene. The chain links TRBV5-1 to TRBJ1-1; D ambiguous. The CDR3 consists of 15 residues. Deletions cut 0 bases from V and 2 bases from J, with 11 bases between. Germline V CDR1 and CDR2: SGHRS, YFSETQ. The chain's CDR3 is CASSLELHQNTEAFF. The CDR3 DNA, read in part, is TGCGCCAGCAGCTTGGAACTTCATCAAAACACTGAA.

This clone was recorded many times. Read coverage stops 3 residues before the CDR3 terminus; the germline J gene supplies the remainder. The rearrangement links TRBV30 to TRBJ2-1; 11 bases fit TRBD2. Germline CDR1 and CDR2: GTSNPN and SVGIG (reference sequence). Trimming took 5 bases from V and 6 from J; bases not matched to a gene: 6. The CDR3 covers 14 residues. The sequenced part of the CDR3 DNA is TGTGCCTGGTCGGCCGGGACTAGCGGCAATGAG. This sequence encodes CAWSAGTSGNE. The whole CDR3 reads CAWSAGTSGNEQFF.

Ten or more counts support this clone. Read coverage stops 3 residues before the CDR3 terminus; the germline J gene supplies the remainder. V and J are TRBV11-2 and TRBJ2-1; 10 bases are shared with TRBD2. With V trimmed by 3 bases and J by 7 bases, 3 bases remained unmatched. This CDR3 is 14 amino acids long. Germline CDR1 is SGHAT and CDR2 is FQNNGV. CDR3 loop: CASSFGSGGNEQFF. Incomplete CDR3 DNA: TGTGCCAGCAGCTTTGGTAGCGGGGGGAATGAG.

This clone has ten or more counts. The sequence runs out 3 residues before the end of the CDR3; the remainder is reconstructed from the germline J gene. J is TRBJ2-1 and V is TRBV11-2; D remains ambiguous. The CDR3 totals 11 residues. Between the trimmed V and J ends, which lost 5 bases and 8 bases, there was a span of 7 bases. Germline V CDR1 and CDR2: SGHAT, FQNNGV. The sequenced part of the CDR3 DNA is TGTGCCAGCAGCCATACGGATGAG. It translates to CASSHTDE. The CDR3, in full, reads CASSHTDEQFF. The complete variable domain, with remaining parts taken from reference TRBV11-2 and TRBJ2-1, reads EAGVAQSPRYKIIEKRQSVAFWCNPISGHATLYWYQQILGQGPKLLIQFQNNGVVDDSQLPKDRFSAERLKGVDSTLKIQPAKLEDSAVYLCASSHTDEQFFGPGTRLTVL.

This clone was counted ten times or more. The CDR3 is CASSPRAVTGGYTGELFF. Incomplete CDR3 DNA: TGTGCCAGCAGCCCCCGGGCGGTTACAGGGGGGTACACCGGGGAG. The V call is TRBV7-3, the J call TRBJ2-2; 8 nucleotides line up with TRBD1. The read ends 3 residues shy of where the CDR3 ends; the end is completed using the germline J gene. The CDR3 has 18 residues. Germline CDR1 SGHTA, CDR2 FQGTGA. V lost 5 bases to trimming and J lost 3 bases; unmatched junction nucleotides: 14. The full variable domain, rest sourced from reference TRBV7-3 and TRBJ2-2, is GAGVSQTPSNKVTEKGKYVELRCDPISGHTALYWYRQSLGQGPEFLIYFQGTGAADDSGLPNDRFFAVRPEGSVSTLKIQRTERGDSAVYLCASSPRAVTGGYTGELFFGEGSRLTVL.

In this sample, this clone turned up many times. The CDR3 sequence: CANSPSTSGSYEQYF. The covered CDR3 bases are TGTGCCAACAGCCCCTCGACTAGCGGCTCCTACGAG. This chain connects TRBV28 to TRBJ2-7, with 9 positions matching TRBD2. The DNA ends 3 residues before the CDR3 does, and the rest of the CDR3 is filled in from the germline J gene. V was pared by 10 bases and J by 0 bases, with 10 bases of the junction left unmatched. CDR3 length: 15 residues. CDR1 is MDHEN and CDR2 is SYDVKM in the germline V gene.

This clone was seen ten or more times. The read halts 3 residues ahead of the CDR3 end, with the missing end drawn from the germline J gene. This sequence joins TRBV30 and TRBJ1-6, with unresolved D. V lost 2 bases and J 8 bases, leaving 10 bases between the germline ends. Germline-derived CDR1 and CDR2 are GTSNPN and SVGIG (reference sequence). This CDR3 region has 13 residues. CDR3 bases read: TGTGCCTGGAGTCCGGGTGCGGATTCACCC. It translates to CAWSPGADSP. The full CDR3 protein reads CAWSPGADSPLHF.

This clone has a count of ten or more. The sequenced fragment ends 3 residues before the CDR3 boundary, so the rest is inferred from the germline J gene. V usage is TRBV14 and J usage is TRBJ2-2, with 9 positions matching TRBD1. V trimming: 2 bases; J trimming: 7 bases; junction bases outside the gene matches: 8. The CDR3 length is 16 residues. Germline loops: CDR1 SGHDN, CDR2 FVKESK. CDR3 loop: CASSQTGTGIDGELFF. The sequenced part of the CDR3 DNA is TGTGCCAGCAGCCAAACCGGGACAGGGATCGACGGGGAG.

This clone was seen at least ten times. Read sequence stops 3 residues before the CDR3 end, and the germline J gene provides the missing end. The chain carries TRBV19 and TRBJ1-1; TRBD1 aligns across 9 bases. This CDR3 is built from 12 residues. The germline gives CDR1 LNHDA, CDR2 SQIVND (reference sequence). The CDR3 region is CASTLGQGLAFF. Partial CDR3 DNA: TGTGCCAGTACCTTAGGACAGGGGTTA. The whole variable domain, remainder taken from reference TRBV19 and TRBJ1-1, is DGGITQSPKYLFRKEGQNVTLSCEQNLNHDAMYWYRQDPGQGLRLIYYSQIVNDFQKGDIAEGYSVSREKKESFPLTVTSAQKNPTAFYLCASTLGQGLAFFGQGTRLTVV.

This clone was seen ten or more times. The CDR3 end lies 3 residues beyond the end of the read and is filled in from the germline J gene. The V call is TRBV5-1, the J call TRBJ1-3, with 11 bases aligning to TRBD1. The CDR3 consists of 15 residues. CDR1 and CDR2 (germline): SGHRS, YFSETQ. V shed 2 bases, J shed 9 bases, and the junction held 7 bases outside the gene matches. CDR3 region: CASSLTGQGGGTIYF. The sequenced part of the CDR3 DNA is TGCGCCAGCAGCTTAACGGGACAGGGGGGAGGCACC.

This clone was counted ten times or more. Read data end 3 residues before the CDR3 end; the end is taken from the germline J gene. The rearrangement joins TRBV6-1 to TRBJ2-7; 7 bases agree with TRBD1. The trim removed 0 bases at V and 6 bases at J, leaving 2 bases unmatched. The CDR3 is made up of 13 amino acids. Germline assignment: CDR1 MNHNS and CDR2 SASEGT. The CDR3 protein is CASSEAGGGEQYF. The CDR3 bases that were read are TGTGCCAGCAGTGAAGCAGGGGGCGGCGAG.

Many counts were recorded for this clone. The CDR3: CASSFLSRTSANEQFF. The covered CDR3 bases are TGTGCCAGCAGTTTTTTAAGTAGGACTAGCGCCAATGAG. The V gene is TRBV27, the J gene TRBJ2-1, with 9 bases that match TRBD2. The DNA ends 3 residues before the CDR3 does, and the rest of the CDR3 is filled in from the germline J gene. The CDR3 is 16 amino acids. Germline V gene data show CDR1 as MNHEY and CDR2 as SMNVEV (reference sequence). V gave up 3 bases and J gave up 6 bases; unmatched junction bases: 9.

With respect to this clone: The CDR3 goes on 3 residues after the read ends, and that part is filled in from the germline J gene. The V and J genes are TRBV11-2 and TRBJ2-1, with unresolved D. This CDR3 is 12 amino acids long. V was clipped by 3 bases and J by 9 bases, with 9 bases between them. Germline V CDR1 and CDR2: SGHAT, FQNNGV. CDR3 DNA (partial): TGTGCCAGCAGCTTTAGCAAATTTGAG. This sequence encodes CASSFSKFE. The whole CDR3 is CASSFSKFEQFF.

In its sample, this clone was seen many times. With the read ending 3 residues before the CDR3 end, the germline J gene is used to fill in that end. The chain carries TRBV20-1 and TRBJ1-1; weak D call: TRBD1 (6 bases). V lost 6 bases to trimming and J lost 6 bases, with 29 bases between them. There are 17 residues in the CDR3. The germline V gene has CDR1 DFQATT and CDR2 SNEGSKA (reference sequence). The sequenced CDR3 bases are TGCAGTGCACGGAGACAGGACCCGATTTCTGGTCGGGCTGAA. It specifies CSARRQDPISGRAE. The whole CDR3 protein is CSARRQDPISGRAEAFF.

This clone was counted ten times or more. The CDR3 is cut off 3 residues early in the read; its end comes from the germline J gene. The chain joins TRBV6-2 or TRBV6-3 to TRBJ2-7; D perhaps matches TRBD2 (5 bases). Trimming cost V 3 bases and J 5 bases, with 14 bases left between them. Germline assignment: CDR1 MNHEY and CDR2 SVGEGT. The CDR3 totals 14 residues. The sequenced CDR3 bases are TGTGCCAGCAGTTATGAGGGTGGTGTCAACGAG. Translation: CASSYEGGVNE. The full CDR3 sequence reads CASSYEGGVNEQYF.